The 16 T cell receptor beta chains below come from one sample, sequenced in a study of cytomegalovirus exposure and HLA in healthy donors. Use of 60 Vbeta and 13 Jbeta primers characterized the PCR. Sequencing used immunoSEQ multiplex PCR; TCRdb keeps in-frame clones, though not all of them. In the table there are 70,000 to 75,000 clones, around 72% of which are singletons. The material sequenced was PBMCs. The receptor source for this set is a middle-aged woman in good health and CMV-seropositive.

This sequence joins TRBV27 and TRBJ1-1; 7 positions agree with TRBD1. The CDR3 totals 14 residues. V shed 6 bases, J shed 0 bases, and the junction held 4 bases outside the gene matches. Germline V gene sequence: CDR1 MNHEY, CDR2 SMNVEV (reference sequence). The DNA of the CDR3 is TGTGCCAGCAGAAACAGGGGTTTGAACACTGAAGCTTTCTTT. This gives the protein CASRNRGLNTEAFF.

The chain combines TRBV18 with TRBJ1-2; possible D gene TRBD1, 5 bases. CDR3 length equals 14 residues. V dropped 5 bases and J dropped 4 bases, with 14 bases sitting between them. The V gene's germline CDR1 is KGHSH and CDR2 LQKENI. The CDR3 DNA follows: TGTGCCAGCTCATCGGAGACAGATCGCTATGGCTACACCTTC. Translating gives CASSSETDRYGYTF.

This clone was seen a handful of times. This CDR3 reads CASSLRASDTEAFF. CDR3 bases: TGTGCCAGCAGCTTGAGGGCCTCGGACACTGAAGCTTTCTTT. This chain links TRBV7-9 with TRBJ1-1; no definite D call. Trimming shortened V by 3 bases and J by 3 bases, and 11 bases separated the two germline ends. Germline V gene data show CDR1 as SEHNR and CDR2 as FQNEAQ (reference sequence). The CDR3 sequence is 14 residues long.

V usage is TRBV5-1 and J usage is TRBJ2-5, with 10 bases matching TRBD2. The ends lost 4 bases at V and 5 bases at J; junction bases unmatched: 5. The germline V gene has CDR1 SGHRS and CDR2 YFSETQ. The CDR3 totals 14 residues. The DNA of the CDR3 is TGCGCCAGCAGCAGCGGGGGGGCCGAGGAGACCCAGTACTTC. Its translation: CASSSGGAEETQYF.

The chain has TRBV12-5 and TRBJ2-7; TRBD1 aligns across 8 bases. The CDR3 contains 14 residues. Germline loops: CDR1 LGHNT, CDR2 FRNRAP. The V gene end was trimmed by 2 bases and the J gene end by 5 bases; junction bases not matched to a gene: 5. This chain's CDR3 is CASGLQGAFDEQYF. CDR3 bases: TGTGCTAGTGGTTTGCAGGGGGCGTTCGACGAGCAGTACTTC.

In its sample, this clone was seen a few times. V gene TRBV9 combines with J gene TRBJ1-3; possibly TRBD1 for D (6 bases). The CDR3 loop spans 16 amino acids. Germline CDR1 is SGDLS and CDR2 is YYNGEE. V lost 4 bases to trimming and J lost 1 base, with 15 bases between them. The CDR3 protein is CASSFDPQGSGNTIYF. CDR3 sequence (DNA): TGTGCCAGCAGCTTCGACCCACAGGGATCTGGAAACACCATATATTTT.

The table lists this clone with a count of one. This chain uses TRBV6-6 with TRBJ2-7, with TRBD2 matching 7 bases. Per the germline V gene, CDR1 is MNHNY and CDR2 is SVGAGI (reference sequence). CDR3 length: 14 amino acids. Trimming at V came to 7 bases and at J to 2 bases, leaving 8 bases not matched to a gene. This CDR3 is CASNFLGTTYEQYF. DNA of the CDR3: TGTGCCAGCAACTTCCTTGGGACTACCTACGAGCAGTACTTC.

This clone was recorded once. V is TRBV9 and J is TRBJ2-1, with D maybe TRBD2 (6 bases). V lost 4 bases, J lost 6 bases, and 23 bases lay in between. Germline loops: CDR1 SGDLS, CDR2 YYNGEE. The CDR3 is made up of 17 amino acids. Written as DNA, the CDR3 is TGTGCCAGCAGCCCGCGACTAGAGGGGCACATAACCAATGAGCAGTTCTTC. Protein sequence: CASSPRLEGHITNEQFF.

The chain uses TRBV6-4 and TRBJ2-3; D may be TRBD2 (7 bases). Germline loops: CDR1 MRHNA, CDR2 SNTAGT. V lost 6 bases to trimming and J lost 2 bases, with 15 bases between them. The CDR3 contains 15 residues. The CDR3 protein is CASRPEGGPTDTQYF. CDR3 sequence (DNA): TGTGCCAGCAGGCCCGAGGGGGGGCCCACAGATACGCAGTATTTT.

This clone was seen just once. The CDR3 is CASSLGTGGPDTQYF. The CDR3 DNA reads TGTGCCAGCAGTTTGGGGACAGGGGGCCCAGATACGCAGTATTTT. The chain recombines TRBV27 with TRBJ2-3, with 12 bases aligning to TRBD1. The V and J ends lost 3 bases and 4 bases, in that order; junction bases with no gene match: 2. Germline CDR1 MNHEY, CDR2 SMNVEV (reference sequence). This CDR3 contains 15 residues.

This clone came up a few times. The rearrangement links TRBV2 to TRBJ1-4; D is unresolved. Trimming left V 6 bases short and J 4 bases short, with 9 bases between. The V gene's germline CDR1 is SNHLY and CDR2 FYNNEI. The CDR3 is 13 residues long. CDR3 in amino acids: CASRAIHNEKLFF. DNA for the CDR3: TGTGCCAGCAGGGCCATTCATAATGAAAAACTGTTTTTT.

V and J are TRBV5-1 and TRBJ1-1, with 7 bases identical to TRBD1. Looked up from germline, CDR1 is SGHRS and CDR2 is YFSETQ. The CDR3 totals 15 residues. J lost 0 bases, V lost 3 bases, and 5 bases had no gene match. CDR3 in DNA: TGCGCCAGCAGCTCAACAGGGGAAATGAACACTGAAGCTTTCTTT. Its translation: CASSSTGEMNTEAFF.

In this sample, this clone turned up a few times. The chain links TRBV6-5 to TRBJ1-5; D gene unclear. Trimming shortened V by 6 bases and J by 6 bases, and 18 bases separated the two germline ends. CDR3 size: 15 residues. Per germline, CDR1 MNHEY and CDR2 SVGAGI. The CDR3 is CASSSGGEVGQPQHF. The CDR3 DNA reads as TGTGCCAGCAGCTCCGGTGGAGAAGTTGGTCAGCCCCAGCATTTT.

This clone was recorded a few times. This chain joins TRBV7-9 and TRBJ1-2, with TRBD1 matching over 7 bases. The CDR3 runs to 13 residues. V was clipped by 5 bases and J by 2 bases; unmatched bases: 2. Germline CDR1 SEHNR, CDR2 FQNEAQ (reference sequence). CDR3 region: CASSVGQNYGYTF. The CDR3 DNA reads as TGTGCCAGCAGCGTGGGACAGAACTATGGCTACACCTTC.

The V call is TRBV5-1, the J call TRBJ2-2; D remains ambiguous. The V end was cut by 4 bases, the J end by 4 bases, with 8 bases between. This CDR3 spans 13 amino acids. Germline assignment: CDR1 SGHRS and CDR2 YFSETQ. The DNA of the CDR3 is TGCGCCAGCAGCCCGAGTAGCACCGGGGAGCTGTTTTTT. It codes for CASSPSSTGELFF. The whole variable domain, remainder taken from reference TRBV5-1 and TRBJ2-2, is KAGVTQTPRYLIKTRGQQVTLSCSPISGHRSVSWYQQTPGQGLQFLFEYFSETQRNKGNFPGRFSGRQFSNSRSEMNVSTLELGDSALYLCASSPSSTGELFFGEGSRLTVL.

The J gene is TRBJ1-2, the V gene TRBV11-2; D possibly corresponds to TRBD1 (5 bases). Deletions cut 5 bases from V and 1 base from J, with 14 bases between. The CDR3 totals 15 residues. The germline V gene has CDR1 SGHAT and CDR2 FQNNGV. CDR3 amino acids: CASSPWEGNNYGYTF. Written as DNA, the CDR3 is TGTGCCAGCAGCCCCTGGGAGGGGAATAACTATGGCTACACCTTC.